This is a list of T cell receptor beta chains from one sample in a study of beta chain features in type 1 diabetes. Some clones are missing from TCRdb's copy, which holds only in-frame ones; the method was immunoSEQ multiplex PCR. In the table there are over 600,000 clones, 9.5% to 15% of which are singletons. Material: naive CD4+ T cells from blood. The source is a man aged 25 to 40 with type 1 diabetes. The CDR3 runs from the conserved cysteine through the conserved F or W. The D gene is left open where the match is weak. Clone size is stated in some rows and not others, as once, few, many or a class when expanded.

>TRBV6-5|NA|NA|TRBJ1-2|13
TGTGCCACCGGTGAGGCGGGGAACTATGGCTACACCTTC
CATGEAGNYGYTF
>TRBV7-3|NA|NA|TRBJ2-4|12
TGTGCCAGCAGCTTGCAGGGAGGCATTCAGTACTTC
CASSLQGGIQYF
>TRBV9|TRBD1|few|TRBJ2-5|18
TGTGCCAGCAGCGTAGGAGACATAACCGGGACAGGGGCGCAGACCCAGTACTTC
CASSVGDITGTGAQTQYF
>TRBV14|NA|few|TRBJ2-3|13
TGTGCCAGCAGCCGCAGCGTGGTTGATACGCAGTATTTT
CASSRSVVDTQYF
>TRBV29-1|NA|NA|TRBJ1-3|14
TGCAGCGTTGATGCCGGGGCCTCCAGCGACACCATATATTTT
CSVDAGASSDTIYF
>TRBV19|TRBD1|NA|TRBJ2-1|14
TGTGCCAGTAGTACGATGGGACAGGGGGTTGAGCAGTTCTTC
CASSTMGQGVEQFF
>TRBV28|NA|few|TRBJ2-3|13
TGTGCCAGCAGCGGGCCTTCAGTGAATACGCAGTATTTT
CASSGPSVNTQYF
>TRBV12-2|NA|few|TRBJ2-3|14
TGTGCAAGTCGCAAGGTCCCAGGGGGGGATACGCAGTATTTT
CASRKVPGGDTQYF
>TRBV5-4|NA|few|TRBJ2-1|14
TGTGCCAGCAGCCTAGACTCTCGGGCCAATGAGCAGTTCTTC
CASSLDSRANEQFF
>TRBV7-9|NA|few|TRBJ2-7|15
TGTGCCAGCAGCTTTCCGCGGGGCGGGCACTACGAGCAGTACTTC
CASSFPRGGHYEQYF
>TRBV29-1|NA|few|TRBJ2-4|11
TGCAGCACCAGACAGCAGAACATTCAGTACTTC
CSTRQQNIQYF
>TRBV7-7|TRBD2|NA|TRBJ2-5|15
TGTGCTAGCAGCCACGGACTAGCGGGGGCTGAGACCCAGTACTTC
CASSHGLAGAETQYF
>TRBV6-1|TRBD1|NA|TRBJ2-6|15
TGTGCCGCAGGGCCGACAGGGTACGGGGCCAACGTCCTGACTTTC
CAAGPTGYGANVLTF
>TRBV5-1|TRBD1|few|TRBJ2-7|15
TGCGCCAGCAGCTTGGCGAGACAGGGTTACAACGAGCAGTACTTC
CASSLARQGYNEQYF
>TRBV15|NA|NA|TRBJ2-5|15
TGTGCCACCAGCAGGGATAGGGGCGAGGGGGAGACCCAGTACTTC
CATSRDRGEGETQYF
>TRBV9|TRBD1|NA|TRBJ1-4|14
TGTGCCAGCAGCGTCGGGACAGGGGACGAAAAACTGTTTTTT
CASSVGTGDEKLFF
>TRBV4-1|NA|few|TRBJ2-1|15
TGCGCCAGCAGCCAAGATGCCAGGGCCTACAATGAGCAGTTCTTC
CASSQDARAYNEQFF
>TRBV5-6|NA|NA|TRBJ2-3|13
TGTGCCAGCAGCTGGTCTAGTGCGGGTACGCAGTATTTT
CASSWSSAGTQYF
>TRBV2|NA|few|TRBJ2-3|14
TGTGCCAGCAGTGTGGAAGCGACGACAGATACGCAGTATTTT
CASSVEATTDTQYF
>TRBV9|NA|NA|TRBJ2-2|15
TGTGCCAGCAGCCCGGGGGTCCCGAACACCGGGGAGCTGTTTTTT
CASSPGVPNTGELFF
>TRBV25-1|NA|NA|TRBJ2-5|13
TGTGCCAGCAGTTTGGCCGCTAGGGAGACCCAGTACTTC
CASSLAARETQYF
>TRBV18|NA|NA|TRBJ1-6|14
TGTGCCAGCTCACCACAGGACAGTCATTCACCCCTCCACTTT
CASSPQDSHSPLHF
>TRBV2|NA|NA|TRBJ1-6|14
TGTGCCAGCACCAGGGAGTCCTATAATTCACCCCTCCACTTT
CASTRESYNSPLHF
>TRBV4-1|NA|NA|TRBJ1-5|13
TGCGCCAGCAGCCAAGTTGGCAATCAGCCCCAGCATTTT
CASSQVGNQPQHF
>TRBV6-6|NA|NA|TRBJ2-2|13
TGTGCCAGCAGTTCCCAACGGACCGGGGAGCTGTTTTTT
CASSSQRTGELFF
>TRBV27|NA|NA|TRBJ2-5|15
TGTGCCAGCAGTTCCTCAGGGGCTTACCAAGAGACCCAGTACTTC
CASSSSGAYQETQYF
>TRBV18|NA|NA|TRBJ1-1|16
TGTGCCAGCTCACTGGGCGGGAGGGCCCAGGTGACTGAAGCTTTCTTT
CASSLGGRAQVTEAFF
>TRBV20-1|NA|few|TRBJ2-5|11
TGCAGTGCTAGGGCCAAAGAGACCCAGTACTTC
CSARAKETQYF
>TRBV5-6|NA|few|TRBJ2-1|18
TGTGCCAGCAGCTTGGCCGAGGCGGGGCCGGCCACCTACAATGAGCAGTTCTTC
CASSLAEAGPATYNEQFF
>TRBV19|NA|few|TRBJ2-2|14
TGTGCCAGTAGTATCCAGGGCACCACCGGGGAGCTGTTTTTT
CASSIQGTTGELFF
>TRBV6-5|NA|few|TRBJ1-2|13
TGTGCCAGCACCTCGTTTGAAAGCCATGGCTACACCTTC
CASTSFESHGYTF
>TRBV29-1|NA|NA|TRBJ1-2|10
TGCAGCGTTGACGGGGATGGCTACACCTTC
CSVDGDGYTF
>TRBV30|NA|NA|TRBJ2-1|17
TGTGCCTGGAGTGTACAGAGGAGGACAGATTACTACAATGAGCAGTTCTTC
CAWSVQRRTDYYNEQFF
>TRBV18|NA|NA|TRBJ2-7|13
TGTGCCAGCTCACCTTCGATTTCCTACGAGCAGTACTTC
CASSPSISYEQYF
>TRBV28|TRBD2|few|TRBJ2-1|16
TGTGCCAGCAGTTGGACTAGCGGGGGGGCTAAGAATGAGCAGTTCTTC
CASSWTSGGAKNEQFF
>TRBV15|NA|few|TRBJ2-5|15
TGTGCCACCAGCACTAAGTTTTACAGCCAAGAGACCCAGTACTTC
CATSTKFYSQETQYF
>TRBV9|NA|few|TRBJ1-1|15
TGTGCCAGCAGCGATAGACAGGCCCCCGGGGATGAAGCTTTCTTT
CASSDRQAPGDEAFF
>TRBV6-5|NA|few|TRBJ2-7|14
TGTGCCAGCAGTCCTCTAAGTGGGGCAGAGGAGCAGTACTTC
CASSPLSGAEEQYF
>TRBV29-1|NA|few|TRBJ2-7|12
TGCAGCGTTGAGGCTCCGGCAGACGAGCAGTACTTC
CSVEAPADEQYF
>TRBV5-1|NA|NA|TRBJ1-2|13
TGCGCCAGCAGCACCGGATCCCCTTATGGCTACACCTTC
CASSTGSPYGYTF
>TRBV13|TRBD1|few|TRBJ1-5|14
TGTGCCAGCAGCACGGGACAGCACAATCAGCCCCAGCATTTT
CASSTGQHNQPQHF
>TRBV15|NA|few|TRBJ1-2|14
TGTGCCACCAGCAGAGATGGGAATGGGGATGGCTACACCTTC
CATSRDGNGDGYTF
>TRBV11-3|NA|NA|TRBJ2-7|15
TGTGCCAGCAGCAAAAACAAGGACAGATACTACGAGCAGTACTTC
CASSKNKDRYYEQYF
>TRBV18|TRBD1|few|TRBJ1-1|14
TGTGCCAGCTCACAGATTCAGGGGGCAGGTGAAGCTTTCTTT
CASSQIQGAGEAFF
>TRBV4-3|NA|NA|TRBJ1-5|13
TGCGCCAGCAGCCAAGATGGTGGTATGCCCCAGCATTTT
CASSQDGGMPQHF
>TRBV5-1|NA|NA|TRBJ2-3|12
TGCGCCAGCAGCTTTGGCGGCGATACGCAGTATTTT
CASSFGGDTQYF
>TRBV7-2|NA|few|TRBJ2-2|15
TGTGCCAGCAGCGCCGCTTTCGCGAACACCGGGGAGCTGTTTTTT
CASSAAFANTGELFF
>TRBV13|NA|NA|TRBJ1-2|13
TGTGCCAGCAGCTTGAGGGGGATCTATGGCTACACCTTC
CASSLRGIYGYTF
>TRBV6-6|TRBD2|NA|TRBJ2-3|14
TGTGCCAGCAGTTTAGGACTAGTGGCAGATACGCAGTATTTT
CASSLGLVADTQYF
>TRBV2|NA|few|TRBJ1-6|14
TGTGCCAGCAGTGTATCACGGAATAATTCACCCCTCCACTTT
CASSVSRNNSPLHF
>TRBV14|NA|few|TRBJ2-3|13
TGTGCCAGCAGCCAAGGTGGGCTAACAGCGCAGTATTTT
CASSQGGLTAQYF